This is a list of T cell receptor beta chains from one sample in a study of response to subunit inactivated influenza vaccine. TCRdb recomputed calls from the RT-PCR reads with MiXCR, one row per CDR3 protein. The table lists roughly 700,000 distinct CDR3 sequences, around 13% of them singletons. Here the sequenced sample was PBMCs from blood, taken around 15 days before vaccination. All receptors come from a man between 45 and 60 years old who received an inactivated influenza vaccine. Both conserved end residues are part of each CDR3. A D gene is named only where the DNA matches it firmly. Clone sizes are given selectively: once, few, many, or a class where the clone is expanded.

>TRBJ2-1|14|TRBV20-1|NA|TRBD2
CSARDSGRGNEQFF
TGCAGTGCTAGGGATAGCGGGAGGGGGAATGAGCAGTTCTTC
>TRBJ2-1|12|TRBV4-1|many|NA
CASSQDINEQFF
TGCGCCAGCAGCCAAGATATCAATGAGCAGTTCTTC
>TRBJ2-1|15|TRBV28|few|TRBD2
CASRRLSGRVNEQFF
TGTGCCAGCAGACGTCTTAGCGGGAGGGTCAATGAGCAGTTCTTC
>TRBJ2-1|15|TRBV5-1|NA|NA
CASSLAPVRTNEQFF
TGCGCCAGCAGCTTGGCCCCGGTCCGGACGAATGAGCAGTTCTTC
>TRBJ2-3|15|TRBV7-8|NA|NA
CASSLGLTSTDTQYF
TGTGCCAGCAGCTTAGGGCTGACTAGCACAGATACGCAGTATTTT
>TRBJ2-7|14|TRBV27|few|TRBD1
CASSQTGETYEQYF
TGTGCCAGCAGTCAGACAGGGGAGACCTACGAGCAGTACTTC
>TRBJ1-2|14|TRBV12-3/TRBV12-4|NA|NA
CASSMGTGGYGYTF
TGTGCCAGCAGTATGGGGACGGGGGGATATGGCTACACCTTC
>TRBJ1-4|16|TRBV28|once|NA
CASSQNRDSTNEKLFF
TGTGCCAGCAGTCAGAACCGGGACTCGACTAATGAAAAACTGTTTTTT
>TRBJ2-3|15|TRBV6-2/TRBV6-3|NA|TRBD2
CASSSSGILTDTQYF
TGTGCCAGCAGTTCTAGCGGAATCCTCACAGATACGCAGTATTTT
>TRBJ2-5|16|TRBV23-1|NA|NA
CASKTLGQKLQETQYF
TGCGCCAGCAAAACCCTCGGGCAGAAACTCCAAGAGACCCAGTACTTC
>TRBJ2-3|15|TRBV5-1|NA|TRBD2
CASSLPSGETDTQYF
TGCGCCAGCAGCTTGCCTAGCGGGGAAACAGATACGCAGTATTTT
>TRBJ1-2|14|TRBV7-2|many|TRBD1
CASSPDRGGYGYTF
TGTGCCAGCAGCCCGGACAGGGGAGGCTATGGCTACACCTTC
>TRBJ2-1|15|TRBV5-5|few|NA
CASSLEEGSYNEQFF
TGTGCCAGCAGCTTGGAAGAGGGCTCCTACAATGAGCAGTTCTTC
>TRBJ2-5|12|TRBV29-1|NA|NA
CSVEDRRETQYF
TGCAGCGTTGAAGACCGCCGGGAGACCCAGTACTTC
>TRBJ1-4|15|TRBV15|NA|TRBD1
CATSRDRGWNEKLFF
TGTGCCACCAGCAGAGACAGGGGGTGGAATGAAAAACTGTTTTTT
>TRBJ2-1|15|TRBV29-1|few|NA
CSVEGTLFSYNEQFF
TGCAGCGTTGAAGGGACTTTATTCTCCTACAATGAGCAGTTCTTC
>TRBJ2-1|21|TRBV6-7|NA|NA
CGTIDLRDHGLTGTLYNEQFF
TGTGGGACCATTGATCTCCGGGACCACGGACTAACCGGGACGCTGTACAATGAGCAGTTCTTC
>TRBJ2-3|14|TRBV28|NA|NA
CAPLEADSTDTQYF
TGTGCCCCCCTCGAGGCGGATAGCACAGATACGCAGTATTTT
>TRBJ2-5|16|TRBV5-1|few|TRBD2
CASSRGLAEARETQYF
TGCGCCAGCAGCCGCGGACTAGCGGAGGCTCGAGAGACCCAGTACTTC
>TRBJ2-5|12|TRBV6-2/TRBV6-3|NA|NA
CASSAPKETQYF
TGTGCCAGCAGTGCGCCCAAAGAGACCCAGTACTTC
>TRBJ2-6|16|TRBV9|NA|TRBD1
CASGGQGAIGANVLTF
TGTGCCAGCGGGGGACAGGGGGCGATTGGGGCCAACGTCCTGACTTTC
>TRBJ1-5|14|TRBV30|NA|NA
CAWSVKGGHQPQHF
TGTGCCTGGAGTGTAAAAGGGGGGCATCAGCCCCAGCATTTT
>TRBJ2-3|15|TRBV5-1|few|NA
CASSLVDFKADTQYF
TGCGCCAGCAGCTTGGTAGATTTCAAAGCAGATACGCAGTATTTT
>TRBJ2-2|17|TRBV4-3|NA|NA
CASSQDWVARVAGELFF
TGCGCCAGCAGCCAAGATTGGGTAGCGAGGGTGGCCGGGGAGCTGTTTTTT
>TRBJ2-2|16|TRBV19|many|NA
CASSYPQLTVPGELFF
TGTGCCAGTAGTTATCCCCAGCTGACAGTCCCCGGGGAGCTGTTTTTT
>TRBJ2-2|13|TRBV4-1|many|NA
CASSQSSGRALFF
TGCGCCAGCAGCCAAAGTTCCGGACGAGCGCTGTTTTTT
>TRBJ1-1|15|TRBV28|many|NA
CASSGLDRLNTEAFF
TGTGCCAGCAGTGGACTGGACAGACTGAACACTGAAGCTTTCTTT
>TRBJ2-1|15|TRBV5-5|few|NA
CASSLEVAAYNEQFF
TGTGCCAGCAGCTTGGAGGTAGCGGCCTACAATGAGCAGTTCTTC
>TRBJ1-2|13|TRBV19|many|NA
CASSIKTEYGYTF
TGTGCCAGTAGTATAAAGACGGAGTATGGCTACACCTTC
>TRBJ2-3|15|TRBV7-2|NA|NA
CASSLEMVGTDTQYF
TGTGCCAGCAGCTTAGAGATGGTTGGCACAGATACGCAGTATTTT
>TRBJ1-6|14|TRBV6-2/TRBV6-3|NA|NA
CASNWDPYNSPLHF
TGTGCCAGCAACTGGGACCCTTATAATTCACCCCTCCACTTT
>TRBJ1-1|14|TRBV15|NA|NA
CATSREQGGTEAFF
TGTGCCACCAGCAGAGAGCAGGGAGGCACTGAAGCTTTCTTT
>TRBJ1-4|15|TRBV4-1|NA|TRBD1
CASSQVSRGGEKLFF
TGCGCCAGCAGCCAAGTCAGCAGGGGGGGTGAAAAACTGTTTTTT
>TRBJ2-4|14|TRBV20-1|many|TRBD1
CSASQGAAKNIQYF
TGCAGTGCCTCTCAGGGGGCCGCCAAAAACATTCAGTACTTC
>TRBJ1-1|19|TRBV6-2/TRBV6-3|many|TRBD1
CASSYRTRDRGPMNTEAFF
TGTGCCAGCAGTTACCGGACCCGGGACAGGGGGCCCATGAACACTGAAGCTTTCTTT